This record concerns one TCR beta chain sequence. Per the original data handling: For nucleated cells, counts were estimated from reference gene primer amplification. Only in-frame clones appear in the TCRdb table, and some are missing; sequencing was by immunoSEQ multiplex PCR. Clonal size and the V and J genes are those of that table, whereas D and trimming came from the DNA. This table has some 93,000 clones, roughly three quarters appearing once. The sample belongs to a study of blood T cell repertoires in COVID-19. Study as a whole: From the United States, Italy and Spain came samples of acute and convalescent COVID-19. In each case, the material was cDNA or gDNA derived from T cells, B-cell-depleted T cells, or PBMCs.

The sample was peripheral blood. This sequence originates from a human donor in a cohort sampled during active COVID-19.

The CDR3 region is CASSLASDNQETQYF. Written as DNA, the CDR3 is TGCGCCAGCAGCTTGGCCTCGGACAACCAAGAGACCCAGTACTTC. The V gene is TRBV5-1, the J gene TRBJ2-5, with D possibly being TRBD1 (5 bases). The CDR3 covers 15 residues. V shed 0 bases and J shed 0 bases, with 9 bases lying between them. In germline, CDR1 is SGHRS, CDR2 YFSETQ.